This T cell receptor beta chain was profiled in a study of long-term antiretroviral therapy in people with HIV. Study overall: Initial samples were collected about a decade before the 2015 immediate-ART recommendation. Study results and caveats: Once patients were on ART, diversity went higher but still fell short of transplant donor controls.

As concerns this clone: Its specificity is unknown.

Every one of the donors gave at least one pre-ART PBMC sample and at least two post-ART PBMC samples. They ran version v3.0 of the immunoSEQ assay at survey level. This table comes from immunoSEQ multiplex PCR, and its TCRdb copy is limited to in-frame clones, with some not included. Counted here are about 25,000 clones, approximately 86% occurring once; the ten biggest clones make up roughly 15%. The sequenced sample was unsorted PBMCs, obtained 1.2 years after starting antiretroviral therapy. The sequence was obtained from a man aged 45-60 years with HIV.

The CDR3 here is CASSFGGGTEAFF. For the CDR3, the DNA is TGTGCCAGCAGCTTCGGTGGGGGGACTGAAGCTTTCTTT. The chain recombines TRBV5-6 with TRBJ1-1; D may be TRBD1 (5 bases). The germline gives CDR1 SGHDT, CDR2 YYEEEE. CDR3 length: 13 amino acids. V lost 2 bases and J 5 bases, leaving 10 bases between the germline ends. Together with reference TRBV5-6 and TRBJ1-1, the CDR3 gives the full variable domain: DAGVTQSPTHLIKTRGQQVTLRCSPKSGHDTVSWYQQALGQGPQFIFQYYEEEERQRGNFPDRFSGHQFPNYSSELNVNALLLGDSALYLCASSFGGGTEAFFGQGTRLTVV.